The present T cell receptor beta chain was sequenced within a study of cytomegalovirus exposure and HLA in healthy donors. Study overall: Among around 200 million T cells, an earlier analysis found 117 million unique TCR beta sequences.

V was trimmed by 4 bases and J by 3 bases, leaving 16 bases between them. Germline assignment: CDR1 MNHEY and CDR2 SVGAGI. This CDR3 is built from 16 residues. To note about this clone: The antigen remains undetermined.

The PCR contained 60 Vbeta and 13 Jbeta primers. Sequencing used immunoSEQ multiplex PCR; TCRdb keeps in-frame clones, though not all of them. The sample has under 200,000 clones, around 81% seen once. Overall study results and limits: In a later analysis, a missense DCLRE1C variant was linked to TCR beta V- and J-gene trimming.

The sample taken for sequencing was PBMCs. The TCR sequence derives from a man aged 40-49 years in good health and CMV-seronegative. The V call is TRBV6-5, the J call TRBJ1-5; D perhaps matches TRBD1 (6 bases). The CDR3 here is CASSLYPDRYNQPQHF. For the CDR3, the DNA is TGTGCCAGCAGTTTATATCCCGACAGGTACAATCAGCCCCAGCATTTT.